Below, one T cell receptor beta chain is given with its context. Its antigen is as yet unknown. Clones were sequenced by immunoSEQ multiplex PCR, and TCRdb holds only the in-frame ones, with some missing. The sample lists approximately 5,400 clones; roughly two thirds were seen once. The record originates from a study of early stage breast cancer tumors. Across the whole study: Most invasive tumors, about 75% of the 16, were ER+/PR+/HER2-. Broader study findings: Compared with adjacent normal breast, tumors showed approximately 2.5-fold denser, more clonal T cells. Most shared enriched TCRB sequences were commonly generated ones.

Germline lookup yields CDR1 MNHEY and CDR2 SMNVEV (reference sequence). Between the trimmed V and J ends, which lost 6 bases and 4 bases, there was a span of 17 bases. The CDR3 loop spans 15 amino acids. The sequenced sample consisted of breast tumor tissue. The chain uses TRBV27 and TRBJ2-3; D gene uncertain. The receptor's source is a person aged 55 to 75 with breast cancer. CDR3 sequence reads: CASRQLMGSSDTQYF. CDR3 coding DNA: TGTGCCAGCAGACAGTTAATGGGCAGCTCAGATACGCAGTATTTT.